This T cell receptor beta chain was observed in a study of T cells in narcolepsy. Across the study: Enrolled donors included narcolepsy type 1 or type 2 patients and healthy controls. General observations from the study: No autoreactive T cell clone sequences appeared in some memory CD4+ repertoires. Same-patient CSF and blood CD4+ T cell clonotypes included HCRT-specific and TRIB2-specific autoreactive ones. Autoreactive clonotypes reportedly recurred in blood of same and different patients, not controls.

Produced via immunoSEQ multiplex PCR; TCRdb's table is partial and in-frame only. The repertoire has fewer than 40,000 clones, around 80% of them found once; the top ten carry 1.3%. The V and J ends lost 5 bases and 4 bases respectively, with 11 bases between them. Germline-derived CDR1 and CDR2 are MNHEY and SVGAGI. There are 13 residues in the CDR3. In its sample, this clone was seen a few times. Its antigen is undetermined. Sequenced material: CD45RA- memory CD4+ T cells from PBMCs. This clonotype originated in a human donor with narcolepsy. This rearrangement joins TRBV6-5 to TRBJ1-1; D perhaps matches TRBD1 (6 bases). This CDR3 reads CASSDPGATEAFF. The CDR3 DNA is TGTGCCAGCAGTGACCCGGGGGCCACTGAAGCTTTCTTT.